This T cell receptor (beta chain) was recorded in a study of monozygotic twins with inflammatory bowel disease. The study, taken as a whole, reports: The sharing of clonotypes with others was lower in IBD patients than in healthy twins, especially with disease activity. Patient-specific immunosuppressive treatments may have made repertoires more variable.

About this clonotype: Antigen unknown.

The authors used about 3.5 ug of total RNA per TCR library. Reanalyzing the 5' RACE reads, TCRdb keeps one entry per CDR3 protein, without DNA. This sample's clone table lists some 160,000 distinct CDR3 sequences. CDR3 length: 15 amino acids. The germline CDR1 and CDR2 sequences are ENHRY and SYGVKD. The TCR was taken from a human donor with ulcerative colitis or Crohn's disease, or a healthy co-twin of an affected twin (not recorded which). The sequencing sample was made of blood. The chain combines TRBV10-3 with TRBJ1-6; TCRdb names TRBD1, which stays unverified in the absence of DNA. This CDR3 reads CAISPGEVENSPLHF.